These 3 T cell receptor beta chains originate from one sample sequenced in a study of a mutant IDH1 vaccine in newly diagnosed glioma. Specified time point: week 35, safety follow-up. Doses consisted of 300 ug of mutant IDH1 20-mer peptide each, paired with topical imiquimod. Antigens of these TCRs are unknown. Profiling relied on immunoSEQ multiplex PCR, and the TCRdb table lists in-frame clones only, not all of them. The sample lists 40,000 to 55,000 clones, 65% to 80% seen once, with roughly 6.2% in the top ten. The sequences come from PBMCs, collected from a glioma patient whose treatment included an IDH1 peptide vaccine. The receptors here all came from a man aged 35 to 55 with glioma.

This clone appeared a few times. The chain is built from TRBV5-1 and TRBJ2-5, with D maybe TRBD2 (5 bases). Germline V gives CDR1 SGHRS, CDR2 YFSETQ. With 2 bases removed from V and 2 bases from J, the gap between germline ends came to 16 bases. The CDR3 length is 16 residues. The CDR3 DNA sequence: TGCGCCAGCAGCTTAAGCAGTGAGGGCCCACAAGAGACCCAGTACTTC. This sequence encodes CASSLSSEGPQETQYF.

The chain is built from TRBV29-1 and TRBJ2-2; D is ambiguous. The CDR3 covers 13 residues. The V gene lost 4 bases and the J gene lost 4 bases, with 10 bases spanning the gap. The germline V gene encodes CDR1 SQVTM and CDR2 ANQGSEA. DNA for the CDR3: TGCAGCGTTGGAGCCATCGGCACCGGGGAGCTGTTTTTT. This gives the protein CSVGAIGTGELFF.

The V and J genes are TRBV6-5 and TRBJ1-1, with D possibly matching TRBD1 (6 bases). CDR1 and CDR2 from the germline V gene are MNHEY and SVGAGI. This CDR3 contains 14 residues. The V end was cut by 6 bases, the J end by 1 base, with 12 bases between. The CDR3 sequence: CASRKQGTNTEAFF. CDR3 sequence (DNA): TGTGCCAGCAGAAAACAGGGTACGAACACTGAAGCTTTCTTT.